This T cell receptor beta chain was captured by sequencing in a study of T cells in Graves' hyperthyroidism and ophthalmopathy. Germline loops: CDR1 ENHRY, CDR2 SYGVKD. Trimming left V 4 bases short and J 2 bases short, with 8 bases between. This CDR3 has 13 residues. What was amplified from RNA transcripts were TCR beta CDR3 regions. The HTBI primer set was used in a first-round RT-PCR of the TCR CDR3. TCRdb called the multiplex PCR reads again in MiXCR, with one record for every CDR3 protein. This table holds hundreds of thousands of distinct CDR3 sequences, 45% found once. What was sequenced was peripheral blood or thyroid tissue (not recorded which). The rearrangement links TRBV10-3 to TRBJ1-2, with D perhaps TRBD1 (6 bases). The sequence was collected from an adult man with Graves' disease, either hyperthyroidism or ophthalmopathy (not recorded which). The DNA of the CDR3 is TGTGCCATCAGTGGAGGACAGAACTATGGCTACACCTTC. As protein: CAISGGQNYGYTF.